This T cell receptor (beta chain) was captured by sequencing in a study of blood T cell repertoires in COVID-19. Method: immunoSEQ multiplex PCR; TCRdb's copy keeps in-frame clones and lacks some. Among 230,000 or so clones listed, around 91% were seen once. The specimen sequenced was peripheral blood. This clonotype originated in a woman aged 60 to 75 with COVID-19, enrolled during active disease.

Here the CDR3 DNA reads TGTGCCAGCAGTCGTTCGACAGGGTTTGGAAACACCATATATTTT. Translating it yields CASSRSTGFGNTIYF. V and J are TRBV6-5 and TRBJ1-3; 7 nucleotides align to TRBD1. In germline, CDR1 is MNHEY, CDR2 SVGAGI. This CDR3 comprises 15 residues. J was trimmed by 3 bases and V by 5 bases; bases with no gene match: 7.